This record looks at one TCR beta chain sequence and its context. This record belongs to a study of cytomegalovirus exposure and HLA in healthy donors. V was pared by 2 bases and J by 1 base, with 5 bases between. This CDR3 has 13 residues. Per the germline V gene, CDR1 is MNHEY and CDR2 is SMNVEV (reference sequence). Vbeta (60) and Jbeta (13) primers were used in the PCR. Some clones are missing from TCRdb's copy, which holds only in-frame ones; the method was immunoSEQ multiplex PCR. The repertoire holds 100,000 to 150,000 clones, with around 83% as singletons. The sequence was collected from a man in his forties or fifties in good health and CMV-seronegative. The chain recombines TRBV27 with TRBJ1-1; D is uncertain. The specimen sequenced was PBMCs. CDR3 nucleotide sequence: TGTGCCAGCAGTTTAGGGCGGAACACTGAAGCTTTCTTT. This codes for CASSLGRNTEAFF.